This T cell receptor (beta chain) was captured in a study of T cells in Graves' hyperthyroidism and ophthalmopathy (dated 2019 in TCRdb). Notes on the research overall: Peripheral blood samples were taken at initial diagnosis, before any treatment was given. To identify TCR V-J signatures that set the groups apart, the researchers used a discovery cohort of 100 patients, made up of about 44 with Graves' ophthalmopathy and approximately 57 with stable Graves' hyperthyroidism. According to the paper, TCR Vbeta CDR3 sequencing was carried out on 135 peripheral blood samples, which came from under 50 ophthalmopathy, 70 to 80 hyperthyroidism and roughly 17 progressor patients. In roughly six Graves' hyperthyroidism patients, the study also compared T-cell repertoires from thyroid tissue with T-cell repertoires from blood. For training and testing, the 80 to 100 patients in the discovery cohort were randomly divided in a 7:3 ratio. Prospective prediction of ophthalmopathy was tested in an independent validation cohort consisting of roughly 20 hyperthyroidism patients and around 17 patients who later progressed to ophthalmopathy. After blood sampling, hyperthyroidism patients were treated with methimazole at a starting dose of 30 mg daily, and ophthalmopathy patients were treated with high-dose intravenous methylprednisolone. Study-level results and caveats: Blood samples also contained most of the expanded thyroid clonotypes (frequency above 0.001), which suggests that blood repertoires may reflect thyroid immune responses. No statistical method was used to set the sample size in advance, and investigators knew the group allocation. In validation, the model predicted progression to ophthalmopathy a median of around six months before onset, with approximately 70% sensitivity and 72.22% specificity. A 13 V-J signature model separated ophthalmopathy from stable hyperthyroidism, with around 88% sensitivity and 81% to 82% specificity in cross-validation and 80%/75% in testing.

Unmatched junction bases come to 14, with V trimmed by 6 bases and J by 4 bases. From cysteine to phenylalanine, the CDR3 is 17 amino acids long. Only the CDR3 DNA is retained, 51 bases long and in frame from the first base. Ophthalmopathy patients had moderately to severely active disease, Clinical Activity Score of at least 3, NOSPECS grade of at least 4, and duration under 3 months. The study excluded patients with uncontrolled infections, other autoimmune diseases, pregnancy or lactation. Clinical symptoms, serum thyroxine and TRAb, thyroid ultrasound, and orbital computed tomography formed the basis for the diagnoses. PBMCs were isolated from approximately 10 ml of fresh peripheral blood by Ficoll-Paque density gradient centrifugation. Total RNA was extracted with Trizol reagent, and quality was checked on an Agilent 2100 Bioanalyzer. Comment on this clonotype: Its recognized antigen is unknown. Qualities for individual bases were not recorded, and no much larger clone is one base off.

The TCR beta CDR3 regions were amplified from RNA transcripts. For the first round of RT-PCR on the TCR CDR3, the HTBI primer set was used together with the Qiagen OneStep RT-PCR kit. The libraries were constructed in a second round of multiplex PCR and then size-selected and purified. Libraries were sequenced paired-end with 100 bp reads on an Illumina HiSeq2000. In the source study's methods: SOAPnuke was used to process the raw data, removing reads that contained adapters or uncalled bases, had a mean Phred below 15, or lacked an exact match to the constant primer or identifier. High-quality paired reads were merged with COPE v1.2.5, and unique nucleotide sequences were defined as clonotypes. MiTCR v1.1 was used to align the clonotypes against IMGT TRBV, TRBD and TRBJ reference segments. The analysis was restricted to V-J combinations with a frequency above 0.0001, which together covered about 99% of the repertoires. A TCS score was defined as the ratio of F50 (clonal expansion) to E x V (chaos), with BLOSUM62-based TCRdist applied between CDR3 peptides within each V-J. Welch's t-statistics and random forest reduced fewer than 550 V-J features to roughly 13, which were used in a naive Bayes classifier (R e1071). The public reads were run again by TCRdb, first through fastp at Q25 and then through MiXCR, and only productive beta chains were kept. Rows with a matching CDR3 protein are joined into one entry that keeps the most common DNA and genes. It is TCRdb's table, rather than the study itself, that gives the V and J calls and clone size. This sample gives about half a million distinct CDR3 sequences in total; 15% to 20% of them show up just once. Of the sample, approximately 50% falls within the top ten clones.

The chain was built from TRBV12-3 or TRBV12-4 and TRBJ2-5; 10 junctional bases match TRBD1. The sample taken for sequencing was blood. The TCR sequence derives from a middle-aged man with Graves' ophthalmopathy. The sequence in DNA is TGTGCCAGCAGCCAAGATAGACAGGGGGCGCGGCGAGAGACCCAGTACTTC. Its product reads: CASSQDRQGARRETQYF.